This is a list of T cell receptor beta chains from one sample in a study of blood T cell repertoires in COVID-19. Profiling relied on immunoSEQ multiplex PCR, and the TCRdb table lists in-frame clones only, not all of them. The sample gives fewer than 350,000 clones, around 90% of which show up once; about 1.7% is in the top ten. The sample was PBMCs or T cells enriched from blood (not recorded which). The receptors originated from a woman aged 18-29 years with acute COVID-19. Both conserved end residues are part of each CDR3. D genes are given only for firm matches. Size is omitted from some rows. Given values are once, few, many or a class for expanded clones.

>TRBV3-1/TRBV3-2|TRBD1|TRBJ2-3|-
TGTGCCAGCAGCCAAGATAGTAGGGGACAGAGCACAGATACGCAGTATTTT
CASSQDSRGQSTDTQYF
>TRBV29-1|-|TRBJ1-5|-
TGCAGCGTTGAATTTAGACCGATGTCGGGTCAGCCCCAGCATTTT
CSVEFRPMSGQPQHF
>TRBV27|-|TRBJ2-3|many
TGTGCCAGCAGTCCACAGTCCTGGGACAATACGCAGTATTTT
CASSPQSWDNTQYF
>TRBV2|-|TRBJ1-2|few
TGTGCCACCTCCGAGGGGGTGAGAGGCTACACCTTC
CATSEGVRGYTF
>TRBV11-3|TRBD2|TRBJ2-7|-
TGTGCCAGCAGCCCACTCCCCCCTAGCGGGAGGGCGTGCGAGCAGTACTTC
CASSPLPPSGRACEQYF
>TRBV5-1|TRBD2|TRBJ2-3|-
TGCGCCAGCAGCTTGGAGGCGGGAGCCACAGATACGCAGTATTTT
CASSLEAGATDTQYF
>TRBV9|TRBD1|TRBJ1-6|-
TGTGCCAGCAGCGAGGGGGACAGAATTAATTCACCCCTCCACTTT
CASSEGDRINSPLHF
>TRBV5-8|-|TRBJ2-1|once
TGTGCCAGCAGCTTGCCGGGACTTGGGCAATGGGCGCAGTTCTTC
CASSLPGLGQWAQFF
>TRBV29-1|TRBD1|TRBJ1-4|-
TGCAGCGTTGATAAAACTGGACAGGGAAATGAAAAACTGTTTTTT
CSVDKTGQGNEKLFF
>TRBV27|-|TRBJ1-1|-
TGTGCCAGCAGTTTAGGCCAGCGGGTCACTGAAGCTTTCTTT
CASSLGQRVTEAFF
>TRBV18|-|TRBJ1-2|-
TGTGCCAGCTCACCTGCGGACAGCGGGGACTACACCTTC
CASSPADSGDYTF
>TRBV27|-|TRBJ2-2|-
TGTGCCAGCAGTCCTGGGGCAGGGGCGGACACCGGGGAGCTGTTTTTT
CASSPGAGADTGELFF
>TRBV11-3|TRBD1|TRBJ2-1|-
TGTGCCAGCAGCTTTCCTCCGGGACAGAAATACAATGAGCAGTTCTTC
CASSFPPGQKYNEQFF
>TRBV25-1|TRBD1|TRBJ1-4|few
TGTGCCAGCAGTCATGACAGGGGTGGTGAAAAACTGTTTTTT
CASSHDRGGEKLFF
>TRBV7-2|TRBD1|TRBJ1-4|-
TGTGCCAGCAGCCCCACCGGGACAGGGGGTGAAAAACTGTTTTTT
CASSPTGTGGEKLFF
>TRBV30|-|TRBJ2-2|once
TGTGCCTGCCTTCAACAGAGTAACACCGGGGAGCTGTTTTTT
CACLQQSNTGELFF
>TRBV21-1|-|TRBJ2-7|-
TGTGCCAGCAGCAATTCTGCGGGAGTATACGAGCAGTACTTC
CASSNSAGVYEQYF
>TRBV6-5|-|TRBJ2-3|-
TGTGCCAGCAGTTACCTGAGCACAGATACGCAGTATTTT
CASSYLSTDTQYF
>TRBV6-5|TRBD1|TRBJ1-4|-
TGTGCCAGCAGACCGTCAGACAGGGGCAATGAAAAACTGTTTTTT
CASRPSDRGNEKLFF
>TRBV28|-|TRBJ2-7|-
TGTGCCAGCAGTTTAATGGCGGGCGAGCAGTACTTC
CASSLMAGEQYF
>TRBV15|-|TRBJ1-2|-
TGTGCCACCAGCAGAGATGGGGAACCCGGGGGGGGTGGCTACACCTTC
CATSRDGEPGGGGYTF
>TRBV28|TRBD1|TRBJ1-5|-
TGTGCCAGCAGACCAGACAGGGGCCAGCCCCAGCATTTT
CASRPDRGQPQHF
>TRBV29-1|TRBD1|TRBJ1-2|-
TGCAGCGTTGAGGACAGGGGGCGTAACTATGGCTACACCTTC
CSVEDRGRNYGYTF
>TRBV5-1|-|TRBJ2-1|-
TGCGCCAGCAGCTTGTCGGGCGGGGCGAACTACAATGAGCAGTTCTTC
CASSLSGGANYNEQFF
>TRBV15|-|TRBJ2-3|-
TGTGCCACCAGCAACGTGCCGGGAGATACGCAGTATTTT
CATSNVPGDTQYF
>TRBV29-1|-|TRBJ1-2|-
TGCAGCGTTGAGGGCAAGGGGTCGACAAGGGGAGGCTACACCTTC
CSVEGKGSTRGGYTF
>TRBV6-1|TRBD1|TRBJ2-7|-
TGTGCCAGCAGTGAATGGGGACAGGAAGACTACGAGCAGTACTTC
CASSEWGQEDYEQYF
>TRBV19|TRBD2|TRBJ2-3|-
TGTGCCAGTAGTATAGTAGCGGGAGACGGCACAGATACGCAGTATTTT
CASSIVAGDGTDTQYF
>TRBV4-3|-|TRBJ2-1|-
TGCGCCAGCAGCCAAGGCACAGGGCTCTACAATGAGCAGTTCTTC
CASSQGTGLYNEQFF
>TRBV12-3/TRBV12-4|TRBD1|TRBJ1-1|-
TGTGCCAGCAGTTCCGGACAGGGGAAAGCTTTCTTT
CASSSGQGKAFF
>TRBV5-1|TRBD2|TRBJ2-1|-
TGCGCCAGCAGCTTGCATCCGGGAGGGAGCTCCTACAATGAGCAGTTCTTC
CASSLHPGGSSYNEQFF
>TRBV24-1|-|TRBJ2-7|once
TGTGCCACCAGTGATTTGTTTCGGTTCAACGAGCAGTACTTC
CATSDLFRFNEQYF
>TRBV13|TRBD2|TRBJ2-1|-
TGTGCCAGCAGAAGGACTAGCGGGACCTATGAGCAGTTCTTC
CASRRTSGTYEQFF
>TRBV18|-|TRBJ1-2|-
TGTGCCAGCTCACCACGTAATGGACAGCTTCTTAACTATGGCTACACCTTC
CASSPRNGQLLNYGYTF
>TRBV28|-|TRBJ1-6|-
TGTGCCAGCAGTTTATTCGGCGGAGGGATCGGCCATTCACCCCTCCACTTT
CASSLFGGGIGHSPLHF
>TRBV6-5|TRBD2|TRBJ2-2|few
TGTGCCAGCACCAGCGGGAGTCGGGTCGGGGAGCTGTTTTTT
CASTSGSRVGELFF
>TRBV4-1|TRBD1|TRBJ2-1|-
TGCGCCAGCAGGGGAAGTGGGACAGGGGGCATCAGCGGGAACCCCAATGAGCAGTTCTTC
CASRGSGTGGISGNPNEQFF
>TRBV10-1|TRBD2|TRBJ2-3|-
TGCGCCAGACAAAGCGGGAGGGCATCAGATACGCAGTATTTT
CARQSGRASDTQYF
>TRBV28|-|TRBJ1-5|-
TGTGCCAGCAGTTTCCTACCTGACAGTACCAATCAGCCCCAGCATTTT
CASSFLPDSTNQPQHF
>TRBV7-7|TRBD2|TRBJ2-5|few
TGTGCTAGCAGCTTAGCGGGAGCGATTCAAGAGACCCAGTACTTC
CASSLAGAIQETQYF
>TRBV12-3/TRBV12-4|-|TRBJ1-1|-
TGTGCCAGCAGTTTACGGGTGCGGACTGAAGCTTTCTTT
CASSLRVRTEAFF
>TRBV5-1|-|TRBJ2-7|-
TGCGCCAGCAGACTTTACCGGGGTGGGCGCTACGAGCAGTACTTC
CASRLYRGGRYEQYF
>TRBV7-2|-|TRBJ2-1|-
TGTGCCAGCAGCCCCCGAGCCATAGGGGGATACAATGAGCAGTTCTTC
CASSPRAIGGYNEQFF
>TRBV3-1/TRBV3-2|-|TRBJ1-6|-
TGTGCCAGCAGCCCGGACACCCGTTATAATTCACCCCTCCACTTT
CASSPDTRYNSPLHF
>TRBV19|-|TRBJ1-1|-
TGTGCCAGTAACAACAGGGTCCTGGACACTGAAGCTTTCTTT
CASNNRVLDTEAFF
>TRBV19|TRBD1|TRBJ1-2|-
TGTGCCAGTAGCAAGACAGGGGACTATGGCTACACCTTC
CASSKTGDYGYTF
>TRBV5-1|-|TRBJ2-3|once
TGCGCCAGCAGCTTGGTTGTTTCACGGGGGAGCACAGATACGCAGTATTTT
CASSLVVSRGSTDTQYF